This T cell receptor (beta chain) was observed in a study of shared clonotypes between healthy human individuals. With regard to this clone: The antigen is unknown.

General study points: For sorted subsets, rarefaction showed incomplete sequencing despite large depth. Only blood samples were collected, and tissue repertoires likely differ. About 4.5% of naive CD4 clonotypes were common to four donors.

Sequencing was at deep level. Repertoires were generated with immunoSEQ multiplex PCR, while TCRdb's copy carries only in-frame clones and drops some. This sample has 2 million to 2.5 million clones; over 90% occur once, and the top ten carry about 0.39%. The CDR3 consists of 14 residues. Germline loops: CDR1 SQVTM, CDR2 ANQGSEA. Trimming took off 4 bases at V and 0 bases at J, with 13 bases between the two ends. The receptor was derived from a man between 18 and 29 years old in good health. Some clones in this sample may be carry-over from other donors' samples. The chain uses TRBV29-1 and TRBJ2-7; D ambiguous. The material sequenced was naive CD4+ T cells from PBMCs. Subset meaning: CD45RA+ positively selected. CDR3 in amino acids: CSVVGDRLSYEQYF. The CDR3 DNA reads TGCAGCGTTGTTGGCGACCGTCTCTCCTACGAGCAGTACTTC.